This TCR beta chain was found in a study of CD8+ T cells in alopecia areata. With respect to this clone: Antigen: not known.

Study-wide findings and caveats: Against the mouse data, patients shared TCRs less clearly, possibly for HLA reasons.

It was from alopecia areata patients that lesional scalp punch biopsies and peripheral blood were collected. Following extraction, RNA underwent reverse transcription to cDNA, which served as the sequencing template. This table comes from immunoSEQ multiplex PCR, and its TCRdb copy is limited to in-frame clones, with some not included. Seen here are about 97,000 clones, approximately 42% observed once, and the top ten hold around 1.5%. Trimming took off 0 bases at V and 0 bases at J, with 8 bases between the two ends. Germline V gene lookup returns CDR1 SGHRS and CDR2 YFSETQ. The CDR3 consists of 15 residues.

The clonotype comes from a human donor with alopecia areata. The V gene is TRBV5-1, the J gene TRBJ2-3; D is uncertain. Sequenced: CD4+ T cells sorted from blood. The CDR3 nucleotides are TGCGCCAGCAGCTTGGCGGCCAGCAGCACAGATACGCAGTATTTT. Residues: CASSLAASSTDTQYF.